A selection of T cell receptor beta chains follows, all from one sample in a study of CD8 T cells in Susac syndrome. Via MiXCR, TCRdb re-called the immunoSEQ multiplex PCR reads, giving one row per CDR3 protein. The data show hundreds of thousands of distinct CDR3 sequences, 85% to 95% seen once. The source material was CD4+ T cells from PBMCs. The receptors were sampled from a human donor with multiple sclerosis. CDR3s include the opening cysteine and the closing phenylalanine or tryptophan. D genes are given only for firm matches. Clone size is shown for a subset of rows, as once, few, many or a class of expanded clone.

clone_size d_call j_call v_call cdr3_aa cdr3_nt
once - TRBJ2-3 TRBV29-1 CSIMEGADTQYF TGCAGCATCATGGAGGGAGCAGATACGCAGTATTTT
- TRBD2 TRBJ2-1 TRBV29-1 CSATSTGTSGYNEQFF TGCAGCGCCACCTCCACCGGGACTAGCGGGTACAATGAGCAGTTCTTC
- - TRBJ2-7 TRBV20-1 CSARQRGVMGVEQYF TGCAGTGCTAGGCAGCGCGGGGTTATGGGAGTCGAGCAGTACTTC
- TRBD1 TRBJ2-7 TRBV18 CASSPLVQGPGQRSYEQYF TGTGCCAGCTCACCGTTAGTTCAGGGACCGGGACAGAGGTCCTACGAGCAGTACTTC
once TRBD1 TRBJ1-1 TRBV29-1 CSVDYRDRGDTEAFF TGCAGCGTGGACTACCGGGACAGGGGGGACACTGAAGCTTTCTTT
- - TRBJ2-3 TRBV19 CASQTSRGEDTQYF TGTGCCAGTCAGACTAGCAGGGGAGAAGATACGCAGTATTTT
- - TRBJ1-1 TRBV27 CASSLNGGTEAFF TGTGCCAGCAGTTTAAACGGGGGAACTGAAGCTTTCTTT
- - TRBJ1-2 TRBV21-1 CASSPYGYTF TGTGCCAGCAGCCCCTATGGCTACACCTTC
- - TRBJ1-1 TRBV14 CASSQVHEAFF TGTGCCAGCAGCCAAGTGCATGAAGCTTTCTTT
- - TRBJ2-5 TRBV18 CASSPPMRETQYF TGTGCCAGCTCACCACCGATGAGGGAGACCCAGTACTTC
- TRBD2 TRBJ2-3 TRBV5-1 CASSLNIAGSTDTQYF TGCGCCAGCAGCCTCAATATAGCGGGGAGCACAGATACGCAGTATTTT
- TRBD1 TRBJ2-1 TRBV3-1 CASSKTGVGDEQFF TGTGCCAGCAGCAAGACAGGGGTTGGGGATGAGCAGTTCTTC
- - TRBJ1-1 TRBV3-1 CASSQPGTNTEAFF TGTGCCAGCAGCCAGCCCGGGACGAACACTGAAGCTTTCTTT
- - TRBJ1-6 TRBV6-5 CASSQGSTLHF TGTGCCAGCAGCCAGGGAAGTACCCTCCACTTT
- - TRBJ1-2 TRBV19 CASTTQTNYGYTF TGTGCCAGTACCACCCAGACTAACTATGGCTACACCTTC
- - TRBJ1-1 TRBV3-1 CASSQLQQNTEAFF TGTGCCAGCAGCCAGCTACAGCAGAACACTGAAGCTTTCTTT
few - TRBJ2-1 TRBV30 CAWSVREWQFF TGTGCCTGGAGTGTACGGGAATGGCAGTTCTTC
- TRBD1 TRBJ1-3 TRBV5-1 CASSGTDLDTIYF TGCGCCAGCAGTGGGACAGACCTGGACACCATATATTTT
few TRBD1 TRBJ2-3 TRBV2 CASRGQFSTDTQYF TGTGCCAGCAGGGGACAGTTTAGCACAGATACGCAGTATTTT
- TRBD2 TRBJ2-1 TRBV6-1 CASSRGLAGRLNEQFF TGTGCCAGCAGTCGAGGACTAGCGGGGCGTCTAAATGAGCAGTTCTTC
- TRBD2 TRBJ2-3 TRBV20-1 CSARALELAGGRTDTQYF TGCAGTGCTAGAGCTCTGGAACTAGCGGGGGGGCGAACAGATACGCAGTATTTT
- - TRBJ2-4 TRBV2 CASSVQKNIQYF TGTGCCAGCAGTGTACAGAAAAACATTCAGTACTTC
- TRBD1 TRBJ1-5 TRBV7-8 CASSPRYRGNGQPQHF TGTGCCAGCAGCCCTAGATACAGGGGGAACGGTCAGCCCCAGCATTTT
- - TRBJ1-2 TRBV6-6 CASFYQNGYTF TGTGCCAGCTTTTACCAGAACGGCTACACCTTC
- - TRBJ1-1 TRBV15 CATSIGVNTEAFF TGTGCCACCAGCATTGGCGTGAACACTGAAGCTTTCTTT
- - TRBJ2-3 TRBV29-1 CSVHQGGTHDTQYF TGCAGCGTTCACCAGGGAGGGACACACGATACGCAGTATTTT
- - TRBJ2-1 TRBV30 CAWSRAQYNEQFF TGTGCCTGGAGCCGGGCCCAATACAATGAGCAGTTCTTC
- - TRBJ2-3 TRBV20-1 CSAGGGERTDTQYF TGCAGTGCTGGCGGCGGGGAGCGCACAGATACGCAGTATTTT
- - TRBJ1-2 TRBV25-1 CASSPLGRRVGYTF TGTGCCAGCAGTCCCCTAGGACGCCGGGTTGGCTACACCTTC
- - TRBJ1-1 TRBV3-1 CASSQAGTRRAFF TGTGCCAGCAGCCAAGCAGGGACCAGAAGAGCTTTCTTT
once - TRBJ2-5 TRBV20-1 CSVRSVFGYQETQYF TGCAGTGTCAGATCAGTGTTTGGGTACCAAGAGACCCAGTACTTC
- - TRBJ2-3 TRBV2 CASSEALGFTDTQYF TGTGCCAGCAGTGAAGCGCTTGGATTCACAGATACGCAGTATTTT
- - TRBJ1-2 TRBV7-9 CASSLRSGLLNYGYTF TGTGCCAGCAGCTTAAGATCCGGGTTACTTAACTATGGCTACACCTTC
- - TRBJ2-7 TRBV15 CATSGQLREGYEQYF TGTGCCACCAGCGGACAGCTCAGGGAGGGCTACGAGCAGTACTTC
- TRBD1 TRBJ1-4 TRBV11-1 CAPRRTGEGKLFF TGTGCCCCAAGGAGGACAGGGGAGGGAAAACTGTTTTTT
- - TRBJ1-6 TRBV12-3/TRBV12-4 CASSLAGGGSPLHF TGTGCCAGCAGCTTGGCGGGGGGAGGTTCACCCCTCCACTTT
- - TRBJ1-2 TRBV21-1 CASRRQGLCDGYTF TGTGCCAGCAGGAGACAGGGCCTTTGTGATGGCTACACCTTC